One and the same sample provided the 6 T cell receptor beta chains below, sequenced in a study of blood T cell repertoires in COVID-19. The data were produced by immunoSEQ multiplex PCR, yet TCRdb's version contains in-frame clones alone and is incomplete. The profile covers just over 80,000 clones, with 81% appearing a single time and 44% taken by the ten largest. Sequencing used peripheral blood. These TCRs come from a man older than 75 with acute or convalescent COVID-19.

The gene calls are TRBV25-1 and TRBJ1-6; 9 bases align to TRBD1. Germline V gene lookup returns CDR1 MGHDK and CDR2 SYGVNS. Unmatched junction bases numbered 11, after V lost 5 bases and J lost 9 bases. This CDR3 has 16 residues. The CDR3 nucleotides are TGTGCCAGCAGTAAAACTCCCGGGACAGGGAGTTCACCCCTCCACTTT. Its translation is CASSKTPGTGSSPLHF. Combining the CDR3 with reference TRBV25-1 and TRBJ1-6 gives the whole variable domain EADIYQTPRYLVIGTGKKITLECSQTMGHDKMYWYQQDPGMELHLIHYSYGVNSTEKGDLSSESTVSRIRTEHFPLTLESARPSHTSQYLCASSKTPGTGSSPLHFGNGTRLTVT.

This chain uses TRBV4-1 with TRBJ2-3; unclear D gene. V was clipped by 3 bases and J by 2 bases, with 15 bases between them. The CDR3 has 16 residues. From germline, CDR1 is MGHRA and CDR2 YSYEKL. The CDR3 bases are TGCGCCAGCAGCCAGGTTAACTTAGTCGACACAGATACGCAGTATTTT. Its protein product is CASSQVNLVDTDTQYF.

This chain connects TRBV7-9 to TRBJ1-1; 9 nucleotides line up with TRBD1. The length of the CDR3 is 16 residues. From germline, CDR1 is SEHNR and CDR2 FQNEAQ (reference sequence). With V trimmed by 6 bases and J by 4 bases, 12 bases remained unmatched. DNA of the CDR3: TGTGCCAGCAGACTCACCACAGGGGGCGGCGGCACTGAAGCTTTCTTT. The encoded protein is CASRLTTGGGGTEAFF. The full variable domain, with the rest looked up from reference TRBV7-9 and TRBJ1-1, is DTGVSQNPRHKITKRGQNVTFRCDPISEHNRLYWYRQTLGQGPEFLTYFQNEAQLEKSRLLSDRFSAERPKGSFSTLEIQRTEQGDSAMYLCASRLTTGGGGTEAFFGQGTRLTVV.

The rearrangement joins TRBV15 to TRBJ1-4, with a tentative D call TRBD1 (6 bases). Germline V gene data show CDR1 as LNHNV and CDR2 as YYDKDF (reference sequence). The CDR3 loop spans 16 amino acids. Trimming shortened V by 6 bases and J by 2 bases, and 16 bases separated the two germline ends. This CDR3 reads CATSRRGGMTNEKLFF. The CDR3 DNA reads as TGTGCCACCAGTCGCCGAGGGGGTATGACTAATGAAAAACTGTTTTTT.

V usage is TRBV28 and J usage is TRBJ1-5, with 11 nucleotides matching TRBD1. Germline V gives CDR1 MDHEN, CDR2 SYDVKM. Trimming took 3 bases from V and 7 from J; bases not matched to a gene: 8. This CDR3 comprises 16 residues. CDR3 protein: CASSFRDRGVRQPQHF. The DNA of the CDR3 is TGTGCCAGCAGTTTCCGGGACAGGGGGGTTCGACAGCCCCAGCATTTT.

CDR3 bases: TGTGCCAGCAGTGATCCCGGACAGGCTGGGGCCAACGTCCTGACTTTC. This codes for CASSDPGQAGANVLTF. The J gene is TRBJ2-6, the V gene TRBV2, with TRBD1 matching 7 bases. Trimming took 3 bases from V and 2 from J; bases not matched to a gene: 4. CDR3 size: 16 residues. Germline V gives CDR1 SNHLY, CDR2 FYNNEI.